The 8 T cell receptor beta chains in this list originate from one sample, sequenced in a study of cytomegalovirus exposure and HLA in healthy donors. PCR was performed using 60 Vbeta and 13 Jbeta primers. Measured with immunoSEQ multiplex PCR; TCRdb has only the in-frame clones, and not every one. Among under 200,000 clones listed, approximately 81% were seen once. Sequencing was done on a sample of PBMCs. These receptors were taken from a man between 18 and 35 years old in good health and CMV-seronegative.

The chain couples TRBV21-1 to TRBJ2-2; no check of the table's D call, TRBD2, against the DNA was made. TRBV21-1 is tagged as a pseudogene. The CDR3 spans 16 residues. The CDR3 DNA follows: TGTGCCAGCAGCCGGGAGGGGGGAGGGGGCACCGGGGAGCTGTTTTTT. It is translated as CASSREGGGGTGELFF.

This chain joins TRBV6-6 and TRBJ1-5, with TRBD1 as a possible D gene (5 bases). The CDR3 is made up of 14 amino acids. The V and J ends lost 8 bases and 0 bases respectively, with 11 bases between them. Germline CDR1 and CDR2: MNHNY and SVGAGI (reference sequence). The CDR3 region is CASLGRGSNQPQHF. CDR3 nucleotides: TGTGCCAGCCTAGGAAGGGGTAGCAATCAGCCCCAGCATTTT.

The chain recombines TRBV2 with TRBJ2-3, with D maybe TRBD2 (5 bases). Germline V gene sequence: CDR1 SNHLY, CDR2 FYNNEI. V was trimmed by 6 bases and J by 2 bases, leaving 15 bases between them. The CDR3 is 15 amino acids. CDR3 sequence (DNA): TGTGCCAGCAGCTCCCCCGCGGACTTCACAGATACGCAGTATTTT. Protein: CASSSPADFTDTQYF.

About this clone: Relative to the germline gene, one junction end is altered; a read error may explain this. Different DNA sequences within this sample yield the same CDR3. This chain links TRBV7-8 with TRBJ2-5; tentative D call: TRBD2 (6 bases). Per the germline V gene, CDR1 is SGHVS and CDR2 is FQNEAQ. The CDR3 sequence is 13 residues long. The CDR3 spells CASSSGFRETQYF. CDR3 sequence (DNA): TGTGCCAGCAGCTCAGGGTTTCGGGAGACCCAATACTTC.

The chain links TRBV9 to TRBJ2-6, with D unresolved. The CDR3 has 15 residues. Trimming took 3 bases from V and 1 from J, leaving 8 bases between them. Germline CDR1 and CDR2: SGDLS and YYNGEE. CDR3 sequence: CASSATSSGANVLTF. CDR3 sequence (DNA): TGTGCCAGCAGCGCGACTTCGTCTGGGGCCAACGTCCTGACTTTC.

The chain couples TRBV28 to TRBJ2-7; the match to TRBD2 covers 7 bases. The CDR3 runs 15 residues. Germline V CDR1 and CDR2: MDHEN, SYDVKM. The ends lost 8 bases at V and 2 bases at J; junction bases unmatched: 12. As DNA, the CDR3 is TGTGCCAGCGGGGGAGGGATAAGTCCCGCCTACGAGCAGTACTTC. It yields the protein CASGGGISPAYEQYF. Filled out from reference TRBV28 and TRBJ2-7, the complete variable domain reads DVKVTQSSRYLVKRTGEKVFLECVQDMDHENMFWYRQDPGLGLRLIYFSYDVKMKEKGDIPEGYSVSREKKERFSLILESASTNQTSMYLCASGGGISPAYEQYFGPGTRLTVT.

V is TRBV7-9 and J is TRBJ2-1, with D maybe TRBD2 (6 bases). This CDR3 contains 17 residues. Germline CDR1 reads SEHNR; CDR2 reads FQNEAQ (reference sequence). Trimming took 5 bases from V and 7 from J, leaving 24 bases between them. The CDR3 DNA follows: TGTGCCAGCAGCCGCTGGGGTGGGGGGATTCGTGGGAATGAGCAGTTCTTC. It translates to CASSRWGGGIRGNEQFF. The variable domain in full, completed from reference TRBV7-9 and TRBJ2-1, reads DTGVSQNPRHKITKRGQNVTFRCDPISEHNRLYWYRQTLGQGPEFLTYFQNEAQLEKSRLLSDRFSAERPKGSFSTLEIQRTEQGDSAMYLCASSRWGGGIRGNEQFFGPGTRLTVL.

The chain links TRBV5-6 to TRBJ2-2; TRBD2 matches at 8 bases. Looked up from germline, CDR1 is SGHDT and CDR2 is YYEEEE. With V trimmed by 3 bases and J by 0 bases, 10 bases remained unmatched. This CDR3 is 18 amino acids long. CDR3 loop: CASSSPLAANANTGELFF. Written as DNA, the CDR3 is TGTGCCAGCAGCTCCCCACTAGCGGCCAACGCGAACACCGGGGAGCTGTTTTTT.